Listed below are T cell receptor beta chains from one sample, sequenced in a study of blood T cell repertoires in COVID-19. Profiling relied on immunoSEQ multiplex PCR, and the TCRdb table lists in-frame clones only, not all of them. Of roughly 380,000 clones in the sample, around nine tenths were seen once. The sequenced sample was peripheral blood. These receptors came from a woman between 35 and 50 years old with COVID-19, enrolled during active disease. Both conserved end residues are part of each CDR3. The D gene is left open where the match is weak. Only part of the rows carry a size: once, few, many, or a class if the clone is expanded.

J | V | size | D | CDR3 | DNA
TRBJ2-2 | TRBV11-3 | NA | TRBD2 | CASSLALGGTDTGELFF | TGTGCCAGCAGCTTAGCTCTGGGGGGGACGGACACCGGGGAGCTGTTTTTT
TRBJ1-5 | TRBV11-2 | NA | TRBD1 | CASSPRTGKAASNQPQHF | TGTGCCAGCAGCCCGCGGACAGGGAAGGCGGCGAGCAATCAGCCCCAGCATTTT
TRBJ1-1 | TRBV7-9 | NA | NA | CASSLPGSEAFF | TGTGCCAGCAGCTTACCGGGGAGTGAAGCTTTCTTT
TRBJ1-2 | TRBV9 | once | TRBD1 | CASSPRTGGRYGYTF | TGTGCCAGCAGCCCGCGGACAGGGGGGCGGTATGGCTACACCTTC
TRBJ1-2 | TRBV28 | NA | TRBD1 | CASSLYSGGANYGYTF | TGTGCCAGCAGTTTATATTCAGGGGGAGCTAACTATGGCTACACCTTC
TRBJ2-7 | TRBV7-2 | NA | TRBD2 | CASSLDVGRAEQYF | TGTGCCAGCAGCTTAGATGTCGGGAGGGCCGAGCAGTACTTC
TRBJ2-6 | TRBV5-1 | NA | NA | CASSLELPSSGANVLTF | TGCGCCAGCAGCTTGGAGCTTCCGAGCTCTGGGGCCAACGTCCTGACTTTC
TRBJ1-5 | TRBV28 | few | NA | CASSLNTGSMVLPQHF | TGTGCCAGCAGTTTAAACACGGGGTCGATGGTGCTGCCCCAGCATTTT
TRBJ2-1 | TRBV7-3 | NA | TRBD2 | CASSLLAGGHSEQFF | TGTGCCAGCAGCTTACTAGCGGGAGGCCATAGTGAGCAGTTCTTC
TRBJ1-4 | TRBV3-1/TRBV3-2 | NA | NA | CASSQDRGEKLFF | TGTGCCAGCAGCCAAGACCGCGGAGAAAAACTGTTTTTT
TRBJ2-7 | TRBV7-9 | NA | TRBD2 | CASSPTAGVKEQYF | TGTGCCAGCAGCCCTACGGCGGGAGTGAAAGAGCAGTACTTC
TRBJ1-5 | TRBV6-5 | NA | TRBD1 | CASSYLGQGNQPQHF | TGTGCCAGCAGTTACTTGGGACAGGGTAATCAGCCCCAGCATTTT
TRBJ2-2 | TRBV7-2 | few | NA | CASSLRHTNTGELFF | TGTGCCAGCAGCTTACGACATACGAACACCGGGGAGCTGTTTTTT
TRBJ2-6 | TRBV6-2/TRBV6-3 | once | TRBD1 | CASSWDSSGANVLTF | TGTGCCAGCAGTTGGGACAGCTCTGGGGCCAACGTCCTGACTTTC
TRBJ1-2 | TRBV6-1 | few | TRBD1 | CASSEITGAGRGYTF | TGTGCCAGCAGTGAGATAACAGGGGCGGGTCGCGGCTACACCTTC
TRBJ1-3 | TRBV27 | NA | NA | CASSPGNPGNTIYF | TGTGCCAGCAGTCCCGGGAACCCGGGAAACACCATATATTTT
TRBJ2-7 | TRBV10-3 | NA | NA | CAIRGGNYEQYF | TGTGCCATCAGGGGGGGAAACTACGAGCAGTACTTC
TRBJ1-2 | TRBV5-1 | NA | NA | CASSLTTNYGYTF | TGCGCCAGCAGCTTGACAACGAACTATGGCTACACCTTC
TRBJ1-5 | TRBV30 | once | NA | CAWSGHTGNQPQHF | TGTGCCTGGAGTGGGCATACAGGGAATCAGCCCCAGCATTTT
TRBJ2-4 | TRBV19 | NA | NA | CASSQQRAKNIQYF | TGTGCCAGTAGTCAACAGAGAGCCAAAAACATTCAGTACTTC
TRBJ1-4 | TRBV28 | NA | NA | CASSSPGELFF | TGTGCCAGCAGTTCTCCGGGAGAACTGTTTTTT
TRBJ1-2 | TRBV6-5 | NA | NA | CASGGEGYGYTF | TGTGCCAGCGGGGGGGAAGGCTATGGCTACACCTTC
TRBJ1-1 | TRBV27 | NA | TRBD1 | CASSPLGQSLTEAFF | TGTGCCAGCAGTCCCTTGGGACAGTCACTGACTGAAGCTTTCTTT
TRBJ1-1 | TRBV19 | once | NA | CASTRSENTEAFF | TGTGCCAGTACCCGAAGCGAGAACACTGAAGCTTTCTTT
TRBJ1-1 | TRBV6-2/TRBV6-3 | NA | NA | CASSPNRNTEAFF | TGTGCCAGCAGCCCCAACAGGAACACTGAAGCTTTCTTT
TRBJ1-5 | TRBV5-1 | once | NA | CASSLDSVSNQPQHF | TGCGCCAGCAGCTTGGATTCGGTTAGCAATCAGCCCCAGCATTTT
TRBJ1-2 | TRBV5-1 | NA | TRBD1 | CASSHRGVASRNNYGYTF | TGCGCCAGCAGCCACAGGGGGGTCGCTTCCCGGAACAACTATGGCTACACCTTC
TRBJ1-3 | TRBV30 | NA | NA | CAWSSVFGNTIYF | TGTGCCTGGAGTTCGGTATTTGGAAACACCATATATTTT